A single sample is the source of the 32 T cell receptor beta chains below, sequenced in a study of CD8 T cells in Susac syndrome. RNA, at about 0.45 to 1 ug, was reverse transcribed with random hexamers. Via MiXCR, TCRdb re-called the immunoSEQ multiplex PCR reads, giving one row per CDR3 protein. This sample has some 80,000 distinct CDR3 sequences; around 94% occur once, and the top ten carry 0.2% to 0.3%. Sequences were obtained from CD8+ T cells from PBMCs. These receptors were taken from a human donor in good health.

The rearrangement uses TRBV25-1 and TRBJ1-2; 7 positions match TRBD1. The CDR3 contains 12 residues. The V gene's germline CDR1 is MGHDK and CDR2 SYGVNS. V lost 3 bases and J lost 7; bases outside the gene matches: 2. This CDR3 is CASSDGQVGYTF. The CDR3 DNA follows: TGTGCCAGCAGTGATGGACAGGTTGGCTACACCTTC.

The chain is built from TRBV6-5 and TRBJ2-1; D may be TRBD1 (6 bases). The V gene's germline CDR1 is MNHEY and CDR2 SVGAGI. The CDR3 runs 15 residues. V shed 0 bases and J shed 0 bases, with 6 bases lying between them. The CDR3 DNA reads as TGTGCCAGCAGTTACTCAGGGGGCTCCTACAATGAGCAGTTCTTC. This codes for CASSYSGGSYNEQFF.

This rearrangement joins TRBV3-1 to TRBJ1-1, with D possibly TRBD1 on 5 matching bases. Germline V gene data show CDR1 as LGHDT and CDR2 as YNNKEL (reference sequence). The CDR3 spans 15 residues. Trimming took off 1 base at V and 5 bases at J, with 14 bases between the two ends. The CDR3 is CASSQGGAPGTEAFF. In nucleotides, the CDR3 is TGTGCCAGCAGCCAAGGGGGCGCCCCGGGGACTGAAGCTTTCTTT.

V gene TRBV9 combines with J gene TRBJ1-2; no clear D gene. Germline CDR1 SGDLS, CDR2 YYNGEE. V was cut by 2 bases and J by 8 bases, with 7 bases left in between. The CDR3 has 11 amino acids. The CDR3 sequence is CASSVYGGYTF. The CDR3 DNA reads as TGTGCCAGCAGCGTCTACGGAGGCTACACCTTC.

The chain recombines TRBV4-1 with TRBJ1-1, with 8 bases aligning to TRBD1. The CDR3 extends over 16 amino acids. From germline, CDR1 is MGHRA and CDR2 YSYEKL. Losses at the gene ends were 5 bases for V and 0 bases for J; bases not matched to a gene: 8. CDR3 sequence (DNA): TGCGCCAGCAGCTTCTACTCAGGGGGCCTGAACACTGAAGCTTTCTTT. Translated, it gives CASSFYSGGLNTEAFF.

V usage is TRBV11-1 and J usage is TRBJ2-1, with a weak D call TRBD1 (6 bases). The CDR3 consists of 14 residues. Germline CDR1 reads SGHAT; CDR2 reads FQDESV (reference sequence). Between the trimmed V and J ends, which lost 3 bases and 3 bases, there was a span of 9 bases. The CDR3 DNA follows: TGTGCCAGCAGCTTGAGGGGGAACTACAATGAGCAGTTCTTC. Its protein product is CASSLRGNYNEQFF.

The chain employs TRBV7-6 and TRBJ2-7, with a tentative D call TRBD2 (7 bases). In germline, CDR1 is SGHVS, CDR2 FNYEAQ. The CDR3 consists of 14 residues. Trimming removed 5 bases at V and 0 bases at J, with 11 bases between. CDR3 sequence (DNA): TGTGCCAGCAGCGGGAGGGACAACTCCTACGAGCAGTACTTC. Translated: CASSGRDNSYEQYF. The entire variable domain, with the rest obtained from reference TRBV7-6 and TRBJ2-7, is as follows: GAGVSQSPRYKVTKRGQDVALRCDPISGHVSLYWYRQALGQGPEFLTYFNYEAQQDKSGLPNDRFSAERPEGSISTLTIQRTEQRDSAMYRCASSGRDNSYEQYFGPGTRLTVT.

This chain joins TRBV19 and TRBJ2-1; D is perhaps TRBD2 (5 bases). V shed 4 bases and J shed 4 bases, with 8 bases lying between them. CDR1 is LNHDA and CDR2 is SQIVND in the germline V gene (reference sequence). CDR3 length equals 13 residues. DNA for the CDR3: TGTGCCAGTAGTAGCTCGGGATACAATGAGCAGTTCTTC. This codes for CASSSSGYNEQFF.

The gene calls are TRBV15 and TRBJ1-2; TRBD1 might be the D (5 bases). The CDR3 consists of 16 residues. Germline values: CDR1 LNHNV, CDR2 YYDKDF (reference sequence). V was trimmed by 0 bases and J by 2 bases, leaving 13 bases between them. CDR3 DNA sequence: TGTGCCACCAGCAGAGAGCGCGCGACAGTCAACTATGGCTACACCTTC. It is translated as CATSRERATVNYGYTF.

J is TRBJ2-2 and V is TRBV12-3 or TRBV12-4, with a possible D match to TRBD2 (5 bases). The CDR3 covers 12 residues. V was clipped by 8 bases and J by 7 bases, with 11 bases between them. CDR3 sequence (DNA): TGTGCCAGCTGGAGGACCGTCGGGGAGCTGTTTTTT. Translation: CASWRTVGELFF.

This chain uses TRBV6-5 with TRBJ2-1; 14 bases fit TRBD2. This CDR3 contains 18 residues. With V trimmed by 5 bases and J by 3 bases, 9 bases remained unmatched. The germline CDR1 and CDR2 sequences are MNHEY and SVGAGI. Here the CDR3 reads CASSLEPGLAGDYNEQFF. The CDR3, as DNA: TGTGCCAGCAGTCTCGAACCGGGACTAGCGGGGGACTACAATGAGCAGTTCTTC.

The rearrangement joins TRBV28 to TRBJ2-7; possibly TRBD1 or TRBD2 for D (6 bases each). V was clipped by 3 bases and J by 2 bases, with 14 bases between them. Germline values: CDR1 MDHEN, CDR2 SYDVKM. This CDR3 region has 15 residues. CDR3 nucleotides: TGTGCCAGCAGTTTCGGGGGCGGACTCGCCTACGAGCAGTACGTC. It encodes CASSFGGGLAYEQYV.

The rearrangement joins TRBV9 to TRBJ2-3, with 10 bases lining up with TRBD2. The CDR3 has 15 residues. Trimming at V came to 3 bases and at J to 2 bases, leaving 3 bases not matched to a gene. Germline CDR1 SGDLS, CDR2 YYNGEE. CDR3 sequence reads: CASSALAGLTDTQYF. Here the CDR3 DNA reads TGTGCCAGCAGCGCACTAGCGGGGCTCACAGATACGCAGTATTTT.

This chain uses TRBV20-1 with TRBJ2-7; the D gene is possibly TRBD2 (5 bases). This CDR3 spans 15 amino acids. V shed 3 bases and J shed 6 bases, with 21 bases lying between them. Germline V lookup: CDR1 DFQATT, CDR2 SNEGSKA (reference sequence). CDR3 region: CSARERTLRSREQYF. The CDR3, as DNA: TGCAGTGCTAGGGAACGGACTCTCCGTTCCCGCGAGCAGTACTTC.

The CDR3 region is CSAREAGLGNTIYF. The CDR3 DNA follows: TGCAGTGCTAGAGAGGCGGGTTTAGGAAACACCATATATTTT. The V and J genes are TRBV20-1 and TRBJ1-3; D is undetermined. This CDR3 is 14 amino acids long. The ends were cut back, 0 bases at V and 4 bases at J, with 10 bases in the middle. The germline CDR1 and CDR2 sequences are DFQATT and SNEGSKA (reference sequence).

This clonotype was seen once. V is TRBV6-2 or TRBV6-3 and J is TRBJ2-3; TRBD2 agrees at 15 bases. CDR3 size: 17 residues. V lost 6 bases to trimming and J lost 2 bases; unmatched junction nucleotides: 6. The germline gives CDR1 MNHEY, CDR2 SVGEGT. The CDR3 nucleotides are TGTGCCAGCAGGGCGGGACTAGCGGGGGGATTCACAGATACGCAGTATTTT. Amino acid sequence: CASRAGLAGGFTDTQYF.

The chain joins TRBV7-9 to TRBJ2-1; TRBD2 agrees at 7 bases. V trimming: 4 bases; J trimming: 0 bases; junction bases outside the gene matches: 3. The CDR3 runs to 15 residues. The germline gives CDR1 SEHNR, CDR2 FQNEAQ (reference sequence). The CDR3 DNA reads TGTGCCAGCAGCTCCCGGGGGGACTCCTACAATGAGCAGTTCTTC. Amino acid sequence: CASSSRGDSYNEQFF.

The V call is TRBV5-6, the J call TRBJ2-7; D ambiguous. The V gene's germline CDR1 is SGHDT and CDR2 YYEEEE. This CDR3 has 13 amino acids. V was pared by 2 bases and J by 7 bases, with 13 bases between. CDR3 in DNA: TGTGCCAGCAGCTTAAATCCTATAGTTGAGCAGTACGTC. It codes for CASSLNPIVEQYV.

The DNA for the CDR3 is TGCGCCAGCAGCCATGAACAGGGGGCGAGTCAGCCCCAGCATTTT. This gives the protein CASSHEQGASQPQHF. The rearrangement joins TRBV4-1 to TRBJ1-5; 9 bases are shared with TRBD1. Germline lookup yields CDR1 MGHRA and CDR2 YSYEKL. The CDR3 has 15 residues. Unmatched junction bases numbered 6, after V lost 3 bases and J lost 6 bases.

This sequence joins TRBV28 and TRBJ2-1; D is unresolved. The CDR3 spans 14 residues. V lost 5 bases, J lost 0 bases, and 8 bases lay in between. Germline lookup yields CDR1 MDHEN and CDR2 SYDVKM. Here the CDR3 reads CASSNRNSYNEQFF. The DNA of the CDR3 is TGTGCCAGCAGTAACAGAAACTCCTACAATGAGCAGTTCTTC.

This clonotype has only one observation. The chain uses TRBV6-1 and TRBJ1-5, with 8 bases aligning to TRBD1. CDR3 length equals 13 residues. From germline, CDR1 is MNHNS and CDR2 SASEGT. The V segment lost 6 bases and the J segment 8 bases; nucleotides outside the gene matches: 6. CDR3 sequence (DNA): TGTGCCAGCAGCAGACAGGGGAGCAAGCCCCAGCATTTT. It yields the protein CASSRQGSKPQHF.

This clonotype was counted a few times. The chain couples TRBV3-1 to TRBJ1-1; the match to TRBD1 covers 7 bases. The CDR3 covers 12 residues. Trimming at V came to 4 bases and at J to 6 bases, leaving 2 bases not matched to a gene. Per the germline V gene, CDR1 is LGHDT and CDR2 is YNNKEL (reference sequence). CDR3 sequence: CASSPQGAEAFF. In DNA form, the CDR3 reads TGTGCCAGCAGCCCTCAGGGGGCTGAAGCTTTCTTT. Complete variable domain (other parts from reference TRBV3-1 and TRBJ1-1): DTAVSQTPKYLVTQMGNDKSIKCEQNLGHDTMYWYKQDSKKFLKIMFSYNNKELIINETVPNRFSPKSPDKAHLNLHINSLELGDSAVYFCASSPQGAEAFFGQGTRLTVV.

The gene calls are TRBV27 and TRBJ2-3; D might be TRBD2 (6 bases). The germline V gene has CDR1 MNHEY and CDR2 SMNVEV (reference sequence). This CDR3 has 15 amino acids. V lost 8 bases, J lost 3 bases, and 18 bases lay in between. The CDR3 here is CASGDGTFPTDTQYF. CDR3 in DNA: TGTGCCAGCGGCGATGGGACTTTTCCTACAGATACGCAGTATTTT.

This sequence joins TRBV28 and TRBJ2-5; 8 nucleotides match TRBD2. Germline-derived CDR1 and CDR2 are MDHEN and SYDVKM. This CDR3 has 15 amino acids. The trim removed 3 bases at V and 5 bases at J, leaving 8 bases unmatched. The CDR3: CASSFREGLGETQYF. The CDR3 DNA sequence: TGTGCCAGCAGTTTTCGGGAGGGGCTAGGGGAGACCCAGTACTTC.

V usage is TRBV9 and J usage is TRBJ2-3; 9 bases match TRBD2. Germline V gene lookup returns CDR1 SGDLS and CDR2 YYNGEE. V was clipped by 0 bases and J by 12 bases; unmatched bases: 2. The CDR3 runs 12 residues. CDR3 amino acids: CASSVGRGGQYF. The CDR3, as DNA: TGTGCCAGCAGCGTAGGGCGGGGGGGCCAGTATTTT. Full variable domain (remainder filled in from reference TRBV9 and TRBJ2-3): DSGVTQTPKHLITATGQRVTLRCSPRSGDLSVYWYQQSLDQGLQFLIQYYNGEERAKGNILERFSAQQFPDLHSELNLSSLELGDSALYFCASSVGRGGQYFGPGTRLTVL.

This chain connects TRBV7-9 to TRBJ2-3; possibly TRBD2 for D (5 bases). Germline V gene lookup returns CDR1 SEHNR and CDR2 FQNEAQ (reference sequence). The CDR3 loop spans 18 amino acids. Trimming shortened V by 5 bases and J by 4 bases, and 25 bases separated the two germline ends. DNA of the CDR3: TGTGCCAGCAGCGTCCCAGCCTCTAGCTATCGTGTCGCAGATACGCAGTATTTT. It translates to CASSVPASSYRVADTQYF.

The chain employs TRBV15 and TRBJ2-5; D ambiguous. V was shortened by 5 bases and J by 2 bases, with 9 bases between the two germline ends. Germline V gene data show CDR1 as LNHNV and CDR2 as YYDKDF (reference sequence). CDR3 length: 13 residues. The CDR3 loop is CATSGPYQETQYF. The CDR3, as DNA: TGTGCCACCAGCGGGCCATATCAAGAGACCCAGTACTTC.

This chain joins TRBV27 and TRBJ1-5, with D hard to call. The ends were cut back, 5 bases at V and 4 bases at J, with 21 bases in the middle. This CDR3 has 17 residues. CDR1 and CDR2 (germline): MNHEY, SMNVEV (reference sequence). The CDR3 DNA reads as TGTGCCAGCAGTCCTTTATGGGTCAACGGACTTAATCAGCCCCAGCATTTT. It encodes CASSPLWVNGLNQPQHF.

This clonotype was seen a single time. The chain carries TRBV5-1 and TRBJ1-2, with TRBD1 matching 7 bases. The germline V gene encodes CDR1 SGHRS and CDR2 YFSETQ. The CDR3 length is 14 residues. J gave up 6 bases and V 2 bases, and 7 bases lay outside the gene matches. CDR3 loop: CASSLGQGEHGYTF. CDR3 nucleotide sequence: TGCGCCAGCAGCTTAGGGCAGGGGGAACATGGCTACACCTTC. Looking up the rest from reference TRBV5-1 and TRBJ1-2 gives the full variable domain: KAGVTQTPRYLIKTRGQQVTLSCSPISGHRSVSWYQQTPGQGLQFLFEYFSETQRNKGNFPGRFSGRQFSNSRSEMNVSTLELGDSALYLCASSLGQGEHGYTFGSGTRLTVV.

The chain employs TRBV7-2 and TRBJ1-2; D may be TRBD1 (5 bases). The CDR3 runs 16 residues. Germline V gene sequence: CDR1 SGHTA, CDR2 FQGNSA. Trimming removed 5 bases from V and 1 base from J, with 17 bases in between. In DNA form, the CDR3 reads TGTGCCAGCAGCCCCCACTGGGGGGGTGGTAACTATGGCTACACCTTC. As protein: CASSPHWGGGNYGYTF.

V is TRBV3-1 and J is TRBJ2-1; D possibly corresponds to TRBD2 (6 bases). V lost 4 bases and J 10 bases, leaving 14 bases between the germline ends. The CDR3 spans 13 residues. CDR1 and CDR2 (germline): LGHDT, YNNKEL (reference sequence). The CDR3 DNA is TGTGCCAGCAGCCCAGGGACTCTCCGCGAGCAGTTCTTC. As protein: CASSPGTLREQFF.

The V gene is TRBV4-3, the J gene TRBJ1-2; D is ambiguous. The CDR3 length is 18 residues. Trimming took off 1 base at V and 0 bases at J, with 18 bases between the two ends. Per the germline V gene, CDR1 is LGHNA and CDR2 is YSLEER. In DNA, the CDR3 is TGCGCCAGCAGCCAAGCAGGCCGCTCGGACCGTCCTAACTATGGCTACACCTTC. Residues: CASSQAGRSDRPNYGYTF.